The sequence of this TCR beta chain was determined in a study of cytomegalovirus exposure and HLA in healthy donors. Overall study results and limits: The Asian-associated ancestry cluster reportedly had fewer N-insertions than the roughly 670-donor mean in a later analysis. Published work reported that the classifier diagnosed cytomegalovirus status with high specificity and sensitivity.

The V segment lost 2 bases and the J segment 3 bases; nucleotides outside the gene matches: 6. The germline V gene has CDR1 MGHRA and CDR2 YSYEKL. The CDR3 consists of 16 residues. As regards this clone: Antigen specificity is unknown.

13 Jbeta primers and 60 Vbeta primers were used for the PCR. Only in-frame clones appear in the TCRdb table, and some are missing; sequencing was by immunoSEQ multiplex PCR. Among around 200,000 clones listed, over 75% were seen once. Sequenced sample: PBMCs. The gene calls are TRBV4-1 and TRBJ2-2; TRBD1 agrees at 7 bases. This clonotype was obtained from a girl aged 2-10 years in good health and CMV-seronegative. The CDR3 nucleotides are TGCGCCAGCAGCCAACTGAGGACAGGTGACACCGGGGAGCTGTTTTTT. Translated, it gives CASSQLRTGDTGELFF.